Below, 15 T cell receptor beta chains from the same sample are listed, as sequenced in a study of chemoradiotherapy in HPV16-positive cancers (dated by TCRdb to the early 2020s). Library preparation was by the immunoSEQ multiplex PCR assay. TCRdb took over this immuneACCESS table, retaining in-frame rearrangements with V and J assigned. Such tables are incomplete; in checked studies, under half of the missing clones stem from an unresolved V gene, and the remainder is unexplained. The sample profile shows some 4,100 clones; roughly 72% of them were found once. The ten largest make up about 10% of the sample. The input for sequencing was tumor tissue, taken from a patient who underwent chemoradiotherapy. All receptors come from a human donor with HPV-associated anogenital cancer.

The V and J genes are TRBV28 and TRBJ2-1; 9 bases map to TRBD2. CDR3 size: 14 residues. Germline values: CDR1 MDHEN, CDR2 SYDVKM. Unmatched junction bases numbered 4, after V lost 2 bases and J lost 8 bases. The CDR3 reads CASSLAGGRDEQFF. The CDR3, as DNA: TGTGCCAGCAGTTTAGCGGGGGGGAGGGATGAGCAGTTCTTC.

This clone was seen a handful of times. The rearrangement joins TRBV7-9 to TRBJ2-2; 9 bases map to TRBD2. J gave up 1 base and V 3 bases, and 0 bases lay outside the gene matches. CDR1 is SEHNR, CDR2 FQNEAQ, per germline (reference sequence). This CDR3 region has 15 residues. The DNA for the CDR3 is TGTGCCAGCAGCTTGACTAGCGGGAACACCGGGGAGCTGTTTTTT. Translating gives CASSLTSGNTGELFF.

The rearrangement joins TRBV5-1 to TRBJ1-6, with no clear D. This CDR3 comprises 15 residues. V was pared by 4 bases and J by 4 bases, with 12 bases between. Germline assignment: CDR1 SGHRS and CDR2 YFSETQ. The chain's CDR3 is CASSPTETYNSPLHF. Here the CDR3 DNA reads TGCGCCAGCAGCCCTACAGAGACGTATAATTCACCCCTCCACTTT.

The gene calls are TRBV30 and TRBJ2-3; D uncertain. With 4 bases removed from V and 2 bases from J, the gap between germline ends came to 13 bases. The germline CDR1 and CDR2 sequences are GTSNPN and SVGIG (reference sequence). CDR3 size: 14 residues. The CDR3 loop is CAWTPGPTTDTQYF. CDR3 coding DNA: TGTGCCTGGACCCCGGGCCCAACCACAGATACGCAGTATTTT.

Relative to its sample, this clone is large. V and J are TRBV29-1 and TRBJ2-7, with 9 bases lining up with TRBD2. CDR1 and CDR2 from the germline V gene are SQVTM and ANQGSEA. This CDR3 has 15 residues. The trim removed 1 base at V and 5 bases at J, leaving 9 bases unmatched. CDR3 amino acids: CSVEGGVSGSDEQYF. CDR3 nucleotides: TGCAGCGTTGAAGGGGGAGTTAGCGGGAGCGACGAGCAGTACTTC.

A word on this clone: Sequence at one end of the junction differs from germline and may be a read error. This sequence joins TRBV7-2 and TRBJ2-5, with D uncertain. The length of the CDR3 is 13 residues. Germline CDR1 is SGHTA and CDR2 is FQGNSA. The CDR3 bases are TGTGCCAGCAGCCCAGACCGTCAAGGGACCCAGTACTTC. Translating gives CASSPDRQGTQYF.

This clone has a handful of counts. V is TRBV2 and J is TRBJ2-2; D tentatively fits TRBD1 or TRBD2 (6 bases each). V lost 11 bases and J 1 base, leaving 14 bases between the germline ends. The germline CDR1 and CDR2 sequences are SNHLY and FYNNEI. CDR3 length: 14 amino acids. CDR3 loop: CAGRGAGNTGELFF. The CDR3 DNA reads TGTGCCGGAAGGGGGGCAGGGAACACCGGGGAGCTGTTTTTT.

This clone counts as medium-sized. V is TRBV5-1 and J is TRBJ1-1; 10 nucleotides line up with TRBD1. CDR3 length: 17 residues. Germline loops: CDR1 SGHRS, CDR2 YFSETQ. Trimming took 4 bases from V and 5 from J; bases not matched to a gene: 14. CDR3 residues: CASSNYRQGASGTEAFF. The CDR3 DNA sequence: TGCGCCAGCAGCAATTATCGACAGGGGGCGTCGGGAACTGAAGCTTTCTTT. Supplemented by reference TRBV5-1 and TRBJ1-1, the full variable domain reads KAGVTQTPRYLIKTRGQQVTLSCSPISGHRSVSWYQQTPGQGLQFLFEYFSETQRNKGNFPGRFSGRQFSNSRSEMNVSTLELGDSALYLCASSNYRQGASGTEAFFGQGTRLTVV.

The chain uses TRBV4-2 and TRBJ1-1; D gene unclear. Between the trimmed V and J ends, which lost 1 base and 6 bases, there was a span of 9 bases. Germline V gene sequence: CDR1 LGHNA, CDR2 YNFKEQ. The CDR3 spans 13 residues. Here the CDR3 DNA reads TGTGCCAGCAGCCAAGCGCCCCGCGCTGAAGCTTTCTTT. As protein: CASSQAPRAEAFF.

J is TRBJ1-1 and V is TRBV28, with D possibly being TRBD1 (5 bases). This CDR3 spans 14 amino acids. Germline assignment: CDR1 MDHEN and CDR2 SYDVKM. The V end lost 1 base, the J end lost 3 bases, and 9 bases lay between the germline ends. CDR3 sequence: CASSLFGRDTEAFF. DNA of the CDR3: TGTGCCAGCAGTTTATTTGGCAGGGACACTGAAGCTTTCTTT. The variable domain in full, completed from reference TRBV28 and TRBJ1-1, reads DVKVTQSSRYLVKRTGEKVFLECVQDMDHENMFWYRQDPGLGLRLIYFSYDVKMKEKGDIPEGYSVSREKKERFSLILESASTNQTSMYLCASSLFGRDTEAFFGQGTRLTVV.

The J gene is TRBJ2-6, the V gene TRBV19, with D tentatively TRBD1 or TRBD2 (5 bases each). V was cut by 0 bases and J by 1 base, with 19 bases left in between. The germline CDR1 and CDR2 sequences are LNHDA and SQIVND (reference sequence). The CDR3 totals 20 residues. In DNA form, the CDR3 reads TGTGCCAGTAGTATAGAGGTCCGGGGATTCAAGGGGTCTGGGGCCAACGTCCTGACTTTC. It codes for CASSIEVRGFKGSGANVLTF. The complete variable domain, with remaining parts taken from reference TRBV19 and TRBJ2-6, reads DGGITQSPKYLFRKEGQNVTLSCEQNLNHDAMYWYRQDPGQGLRLIYYSQIVNDFQKGDIAEGYSVSREKKESFPLTVTSAQKNPTAFYLCASSIEVRGFKGSGANVLTFGAGSRLTVL.

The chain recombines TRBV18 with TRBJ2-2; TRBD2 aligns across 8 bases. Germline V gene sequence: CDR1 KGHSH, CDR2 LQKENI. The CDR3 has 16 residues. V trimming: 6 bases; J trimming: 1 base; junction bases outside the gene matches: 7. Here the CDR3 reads CASSPAAGGNTGELFF. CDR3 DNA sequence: TGTGCCAGCTCCCCGGCGGCGGGAGGGAACACCGGGGAGCTGTTTTTT.

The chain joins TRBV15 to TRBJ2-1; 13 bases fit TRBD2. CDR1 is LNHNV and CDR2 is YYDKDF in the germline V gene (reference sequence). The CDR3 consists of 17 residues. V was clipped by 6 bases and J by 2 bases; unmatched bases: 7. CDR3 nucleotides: TGTGCCACCAGTGTTGCCGGGACTAGCGGGACCTACAATGAGCAGTTCTTC. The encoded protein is CATSVAGTSGTYNEQFF.

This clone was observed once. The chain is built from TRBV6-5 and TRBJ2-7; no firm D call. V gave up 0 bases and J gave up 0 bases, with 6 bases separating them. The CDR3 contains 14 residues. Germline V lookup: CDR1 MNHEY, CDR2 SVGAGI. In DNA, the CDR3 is TGTGCCAGCAGTTACTCGGGTACCTCCTACGAGCAGTACTTC. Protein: CASSYSGTSYEQYF.

This chain's CDR3 is CASSEQGPTGELFF. The CDR3 DNA sequence: TGTGCCAGCAGTGAACAGGGCCCCACCGGGGAGCTGTTTTTT. The chain employs TRBV2 and TRBJ2-2; D is perhaps TRBD1 (5 bases). Germline V gene lookup returns CDR1 SNHLY and CDR2 FYNNEI. Trimming shortened V by 2 bases and J by 4 bases, and 8 bases separated the two germline ends. The CDR3 extends over 14 amino acids. The complete variable domain, with remaining parts taken from reference TRBV2 and TRBJ2-2, reads EPEVTQTPSHQVTQMGQEVILRCVPISNHLYFYWYRQILGQKVEFLVSFYNNEISEKSEIFDDQFSVERPDGSNFTLKIRSTKLEDSAMYFCASSEQGPTGELFFGEGSRLTVL.